This record looks at one T cell receptor (beta chain) sequence and its context. Its target is unknown. The sequenced template was cDNA made from the entire isolated RNA. The repertoire was sequenced with immunoSEQ multiplex PCR; TCRdb's copy has only in-frame clones and lacks some. The table records roughly 60,000 clones, about three fifths of them present only once. CD45RO/CCR7/CD25/CD127/CD95/CD27 staining was used to isolate CD4+ naive, central memory, regulatory and stem cell-like memory cells by sorting. This entry belongs to a study of beta chain features in type 1 diabetes. Overall study results and limits: Type 1 diabetes patients had VDJ junctions that carried fewer insertions and more deletions.

Trimming removed 1 base at V and 2 bases at J, with 12 bases between. Germline loops: CDR1 SEHNR, CDR2 FQNEAQ (reference sequence). This CDR3 is built from 16 residues. This TCR came from a woman aged 18-29 years in good health. The sample taken for sequencing was Tregs from blood. The chain recombines TRBV7-9 with TRBJ1-5, with D uncertain. The CDR3 bases are TGTGCCAGCAGCTTAGTCTCAGGTCATGGCAATCAGCCCCAGCATTTT. Residues: CASSLVSGHGNQPQHF.